Below, 29 T cell receptor beta chains from the same sample are listed, as sequenced in a study of OX40 agonist ivuxolimab in advanced cancers. The table came from immunoSEQ multiplex PCR; TCRdb's copy has only in-frame clones and leaves some out. The sample lists about 110,000 clones, approximately 89% occurring once. The starting material was CD4+ or CD8+ T cells sorted from blood, obtained in a trial of the OX40 agonist ivuxolimab. Every receptor here comes from an adult with an advanced solid tumor such as melanoma, head and neck, liver or kidney cancer.

This clone was observed a single time. V gene TRBV7-6 combines with J gene TRBJ1-2, with D unclear. The germline V gene has CDR1 SGHVS and CDR2 FNYEAQ. Trimming removed 0 bases from V and 2 bases from J, with 7 bases in between. The CDR3 is made up of 14 amino acids. For the CDR3, the DNA is TGTGCCAGCAGCTTAGCGCCAGGCAACTATGGCTACACCTTC. Translated, it gives CASSLAPGNYGYTF.

The genes are TRBV4-1 and TRBJ2-5, with D possibly being TRBD2 (6 bases). The V gene's germline CDR1 is MGHRA and CDR2 YSYEKL. This CDR3 region has 14 residues. Trimming cost V 5 bases and J 3 bases, with 13 bases left between them. The CDR3 nucleotides are TGCGCCAGCAGCGGGCGGGAATCTAAAGAGACCCAGTACTTC. Protein product: CASSGRESKETQYF.

The chain recombines TRBV10-3 with TRBJ2-3; D is possibly TRBD2 (6 bases). This CDR3 contains 14 residues. V was trimmed by 8 bases and J by 1 base, leaving 13 bases between them. Germline V CDR1 and CDR2: ENHRY, SYGVKD. CDR3 amino acids: CAIEVGGGTDTQYF. CDR3 in DNA: TGTGCCATCGAGGTGGGGGGAGGCACAGATACGCAGTATTTT.

The V gene is TRBV30, the J gene TRBJ2-7; no firm D call. The CDR3 sequence is 12 residues long. Germline CDR1 reads GTSNPN; CDR2 reads SVGIG (reference sequence). The V end lost 0 bases, the J end lost 6 bases, and 9 bases lay between the germline ends. This chain's CDR3 is CAWSVPGPEQYF. The CDR3 DNA sequence: TGTGCCTGGAGTGTACCGGGCCCCGAGCAGTACTTC.

This chain joins TRBV5-8 and TRBJ2-3; TRBD2 matches at 8 bases. The CDR3 consists of 16 residues. The V gene's germline CDR1 is SGHTS and CDR2 YDEGEE. V was clipped by 5 bases and J by 1 base; unmatched bases: 9. This chain's CDR3 is CASSSGGYRGTDTQYF. The CDR3 DNA is TGTGCCAGCAGTTCGGGGGGGTATAGGGGCACAGATACGCAGTATTTT.

In its sample, this clone was seen many times. V is TRBV10-3 and J is TRBJ2-5; no clear D gene. Germline CDR1 and CDR2: ENHRY and SYGVKD. This CDR3 has 13 amino acids. V lost 0 bases and J 4 bases, leaving 6 bases between the germline ends. The CDR3 DNA reads TGTGCCATCAGTGAGTCGGCAGGAGAGACCCAGTACTTC. Its protein is CAISESAGETQYF.

The rearrangement links TRBV6-5 to TRBJ1-4; TRBD1 might be the D (6 bases). CDR1 and CDR2 from the germline V gene are MNHEY and SVGAGI. There are 14 residues in the CDR3. V was clipped by 6 bases and J by 8 bases, with 16 bases between them. CDR3 in amino acids: CASRPTGRGEKLFF. DNA for the CDR3: TGTGCCAGCAGACCCACAGGGAGAGGCGAAAAACTGTTTTTT.

J is TRBJ2-7 and V is TRBV30, with a weak D call TRBD1 (6 bases). V was cut by 2 bases and J by 0 bases, with 17 bases left in between. Germline loops: CDR1 GTSNPN, CDR2 SVGIG (reference sequence). CDR3 length: 16 residues. DNA of the CDR3: TGTGCCTGGAGTTCCTACCGGGACACCGGCTCCTACGAGCAGTACTTC. Translation gives CAWSSYRDTGSYEQYF.

The V call is TRBV5-4, the J call TRBJ1-1; TRBD1 aligns across 8 bases. Trimming at V came to 2 bases and at J to 2 bases, leaving 2 bases not matched to a gene. This CDR3 is 14 amino acids long. CDR1 and CDR2 (germline): SGHNT, YYREEE (reference sequence). CDR3 nucleotides: TGTGCCAGCAGCTTAGACAGGGGAAACACTGAAGCTTTCTTT. Amino acid sequence: CASSLDRGNTEAFF.

The genes are TRBV27 and TRBJ2-2; D tentatively reads TRBD1 or TRBD2 (6 bases each). The length of the CDR3 is 17 residues. Germline CDR1 is MNHEY and CDR2 is SMNVEV (reference sequence). The V end lost 3 bases, the J end lost 1 base, and 15 bases lay between the germline ends. The CDR3 DNA reads as TGTGCCAGCAGTTTGTATTGGGGGGCAGGGAACACCGGGGAGCTGTTTTTT. This sequence encodes CASSLYWGAGNTGELFF.

Here the CDR3 DNA reads TGTGCCAGCAGCTTACGGCAGGGCTGGAGGACTGAAGCTTTCTTT. Amino acids: CASSLRQGWRTEAFF. The V gene is TRBV7-9, the J gene TRBJ1-1, with a weak D call TRBD1 (5 bases). V was trimmed by 2 bases and J by 5 bases, leaving 15 bases between them. This CDR3 has 15 amino acids. The germline V gene encodes CDR1 SEHNR and CDR2 FQNEAQ (reference sequence).

This sequence joins TRBV5-4 and TRBJ2-7, with 10 positions matching TRBD1. The CDR3 is 15 amino acids. V lost 5 bases and J lost 1; bases outside the gene matches: 6. In germline, CDR1 is SGHNT, CDR2 YYREEE (reference sequence). The CDR3 protein is CASRPGQGSSYEQYF. CDR3 nucleotide sequence: TGTGCCAGCAGACCGGGACAGGGGTCATCCTACGAGCAGTACTTC.

This sequence joins TRBV6-1 and TRBJ1-5; D is unclear. The CDR3 is 13 residues long. V dropped 4 bases and J dropped 10 bases, with 14 bases sitting between them. Germline assignment: CDR1 MNHNS and CDR2 SASEGT. CDR3 sequence: CASSGEGTLPQHF. The CDR3 coding sequence is TGTGCCAGCAGTGGGGAGGGAACCTTACCCCAGCATTTT.

The chain has TRBV5-4 and TRBJ1-1; D is undetermined. This CDR3 has 14 residues. Trimming stripped 2 bases from V and 4 bases from J, with 12 bases between. The germline V gene encodes CDR1 SGHNT and CDR2 YYREEE (reference sequence). The CDR3 DNA reads TGTGCCAGCAGCTTAGGGCCCGGTGGCACTGAAGCTTTCTTT. Its protein product is CASSLGPGGTEAFF.

The chain recombines TRBV7-2 with TRBJ1-3; D is uncertain. Germline CDR1 SGHTA, CDR2 FQGNSA. The V end was cut by 7 bases, the J end by 3 bases, with 13 bases between. This CDR3 comprises 14 residues. This chain's CDR3 is CASNVGLLGNTIYF. DNA for the CDR3: TGTGCCAGCAACGTTGGACTTCTTGGAAACACCATATATTTT.

V usage is TRBV7-2 and J usage is TRBJ2-3, with D perhaps TRBD1 or TRBD2 (5 bases each). This CDR3 is built from 14 residues. Germline loops: CDR1 SGHTA, CDR2 FQGNSA. Deletions cut 7 bases from V and 0 bases from J, with 11 bases between. The chain's CDR3 is CASKVGASTDTQYF. The DNA of the CDR3 is TGTGCCAGCAAGGTCGGGGCTAGCACAGATACGCAGTATTTT.

The V and J genes are TRBV11-2 and TRBJ2-7; 8 bases match TRBD2. The V segment lost 5 bases and the J segment 4 bases; nucleotides outside the gene matches: 10. Looked up from germline, CDR1 is SGHAT and CDR2 is FQNNGV. The CDR3 is 15 residues long. The CDR3 region is CASSASLAVEYEQYF. CDR3 bases: TGTGCCAGCAGCGCTTCACTAGCGGTCGAATACGAGCAGTACTTC.

This clone was found once. Other DNA sequences in the same sample also yield this CDR3. The genes are TRBV20-1 and TRBJ2-1; D remains unclear. Germline CDR1 DFQATT, CDR2 SNEGSKA (reference sequence). The CDR3 is 11 amino acids. V lost 0 bases to trimming and J lost 5 bases, with 2 bases between them. The chain's CDR3 is CSAREDNEQFF. The CDR3 region has the DNA TGCAGTGCTAGAGAAGACAATGAGCAGTTCTTC.

The chain is built from TRBV5-1 and TRBJ2-1, with a tentative D call TRBD2 (5 bases). Germline CDR1 reads SGHRS; CDR2 reads YFSETQ. Trimming stripped 0 bases from V and 5 bases from J, with 9 bases between. The CDR3 length is 14 residues. CDR3 nucleotide sequence: TGCGCCAGCAGCTTGGCTCCGAGGGACAATGAGCAGTTCTTC. Translating gives CASSLAPRDNEQFF. The full variable domain, with the rest looked up from reference TRBV5-1 and TRBJ2-1, is KAGVTQTPRYLIKTRGQQVTLSCSPISGHRSVSWYQQTPGQGLQFLFEYFSETQRNKGNFPGRFSGRQFSNSRSEMNVSTLELGDSALYLCASSLAPRDNEQFFGPGTRLTVL.

The chain couples TRBV6-1 to TRBJ2-1; D may correspond to TRBD1 or TRBD2 (6 bases each). The CDR3 is 15 amino acids. Germline V gene lookup returns CDR1 MNHNS and CDR2 SASEGT. V lost 7 bases and J 7 bases, leaving 20 bases between the germline ends. CDR3 nucleotide sequence: TGTGCCAGCATCTTTAGACAGGCGGCGGGGAATGAGCAGTTCTTC. Its protein product is CASIFRQAAGNEQFF.

The chain combines TRBV15 with TRBJ1-6; no firm D call. V shed 0 bases and J shed 4 bases, with 10 bases lying between them. The germline V gene encodes CDR1 LNHNV and CDR2 YYDKDF (reference sequence). The length of the CDR3 is 16 residues. In DNA form, the CDR3 reads TGTGCCACCAGCAGAGATCCCCCCCAGTATAATTCACCCCTCCACTTT. Its protein product is CATSRDPPQYNSPLHF.

J is TRBJ1-1 and V is TRBV10-3; unclear D gene. V was cut by 7 bases and J by 1 base, with 7 bases left in between. Germline loops: CDR1 ENHRY, CDR2 SYGVKD. This CDR3 region has 12 residues. Here the CDR3 DNA reads TGTGCCATCAAGTCTCCGAACACTGAAGCTTTCTTT. Protein product: CAIKSPNTEAFF.

The rearrangement links TRBV5-1 to TRBJ1-2; D gene unclear. The CDR3 sequence is 18 residues long. Germline V gene data show CDR1 as SGHRS and CDR2 as YFSETQ. Deletions cut 2 bases from V and 2 bases from J, with 22 bases between. The CDR3 sequence is CASSFSRATIQRNYGYTF. CDR3 in DNA: TGCGCCAGCAGCTTTTCCCGCGCGACAATTCAGAGGAACTATGGCTACACCTTC.

The chain has TRBV7-9 and TRBJ2-5, with 7 bases aligning to TRBD1. The V and J ends lost 5 bases and 5 bases, in that order; junction bases with no gene match: 11. The CDR3 extends over 15 amino acids. Per the germline V gene, CDR1 is SEHNR and CDR2 is FQNEAQ (reference sequence). CDR3 amino acids: CASSRRRQGDETQYF. The CDR3 DNA sequence: TGTGCCAGCAGCCGCCGAAGACAGGGTGATGAGACCCAGTACTTC.

V gene TRBV5-1 combines with J gene TRBJ2-5; 7 positions match TRBD2. V lost 5 bases, J lost 2 bases, and 6 bases stayed unmatched. Germline V gives CDR1 SGHRS, CDR2 YFSETQ. The CDR3 loop spans 14 amino acids. As DNA, the CDR3 is TGCGCCAGCAGTCTCGGACTAGATCAAGAGACCCAGTACTTC. Its translation is CASSLGLDQETQYF.

V and J are TRBV6-5 and TRBJ1-2, with D possibly being TRBD1 (5 bases). V was cut by 4 bases and J by 1 base, with 7 bases left in between. Germline lookup yields CDR1 MNHEY and CDR2 SVGAGI. The CDR3 spans 13 residues. This chain's CDR3 is CASSSGGNYGYTF. CDR3 sequence (DNA): TGTGCCAGCAGTTCCGGGGGTAACTATGGCTACACCTTC.

The V gene is TRBV5-4, the J gene TRBJ2-2; 10 bases are a match to TRBD2. This CDR3 has 16 residues. In germline, CDR1 is SGHNT, CDR2 YYREEE (reference sequence). The V gene end was trimmed by 2 bases and the J gene end by 0 bases; junction bases not matched to a gene: 1. The CDR3 protein is CASSFGLAANTGELFF. In DNA form, the CDR3 reads TGTGCCAGCAGCTTCGGACTAGCGGCGAACACCGGGGAGCTGTTTTTT.

The rearrangement links TRBV27 to TRBJ2-5; 7 bases align to TRBD1. Unmatched junction bases numbered 1, after V lost 5 bases and J lost 1 base. Germline V gene sequence: CDR1 MNHEY, CDR2 SMNVEV (reference sequence). The CDR3 contains 13 residues. The CDR3 region is CASSRTGQETQYF. The CDR3 DNA reads TGTGCCAGCAGTCGGACAGGCCAAGAGACCCAGTACTTC.

The V gene is TRBV5-1, the J gene TRBJ1-2; the match to TRBD1 covers 11 bases. The length of the CDR3 is 15 residues. CDR1 is SGHRS and CDR2 is YFSETQ in the germline V gene. The J segment lost 4 bases and the V segment lost 0 bases, leaving 2 bases of the junction unmatched. The CDR3, as DNA: TGCGCCAGCAGCTTGGTGGGGACAGGGGGCTATGGCTACACCTTC. It yields the protein CASSLVGTGGYGYTF.